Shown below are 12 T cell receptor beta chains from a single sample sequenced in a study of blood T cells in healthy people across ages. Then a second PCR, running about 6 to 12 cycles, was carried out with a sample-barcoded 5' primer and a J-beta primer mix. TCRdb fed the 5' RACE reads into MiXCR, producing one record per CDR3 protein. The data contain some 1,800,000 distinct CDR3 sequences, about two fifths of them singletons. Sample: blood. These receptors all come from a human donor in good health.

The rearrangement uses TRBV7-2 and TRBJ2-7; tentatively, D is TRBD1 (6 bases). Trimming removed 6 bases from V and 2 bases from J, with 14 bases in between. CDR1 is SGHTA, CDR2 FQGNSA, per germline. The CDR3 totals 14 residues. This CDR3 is CASRPGQPPYEQYF. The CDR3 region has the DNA TGTGCCAGCAGACCGGGACAACCACCCTACGAGCAGTACTTC.

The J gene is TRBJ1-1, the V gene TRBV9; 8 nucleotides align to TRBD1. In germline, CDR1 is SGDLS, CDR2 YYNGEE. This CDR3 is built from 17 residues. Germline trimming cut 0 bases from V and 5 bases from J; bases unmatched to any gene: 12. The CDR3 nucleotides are TGTGCCAGCAGCGTAGCCCCGACACGGACAGGGCGGACTGAAGCTTTCTTT. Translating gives CASSVAPTRTGRTEAFF.

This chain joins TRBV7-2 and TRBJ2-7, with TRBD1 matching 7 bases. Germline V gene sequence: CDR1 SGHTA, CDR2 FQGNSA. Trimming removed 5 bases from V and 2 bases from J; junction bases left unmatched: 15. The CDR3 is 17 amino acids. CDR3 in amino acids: CASSLRRQGQNPYEQYF. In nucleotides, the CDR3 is TGTGCCAGCAGCCTACGGAGACAGGGCCAGAACCCCTACGAGCAGTACTTC.

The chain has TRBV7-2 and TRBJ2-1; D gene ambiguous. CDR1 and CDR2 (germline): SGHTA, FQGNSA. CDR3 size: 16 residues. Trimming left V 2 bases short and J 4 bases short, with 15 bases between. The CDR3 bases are TGTGCCAGCAGCTTAACGACTTTCCCCTCTTACAATGAGCAGTTCTTC. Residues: CASSLTTFPSYNEQFF.

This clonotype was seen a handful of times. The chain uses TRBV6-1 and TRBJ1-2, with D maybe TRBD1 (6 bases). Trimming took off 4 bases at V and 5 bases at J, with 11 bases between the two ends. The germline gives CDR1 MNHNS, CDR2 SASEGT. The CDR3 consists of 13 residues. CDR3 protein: CASSVNGQYGYTF. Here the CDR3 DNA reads TGTGCCAGCAGTGTAAATGGACAGTATGGCTACACCTTC.

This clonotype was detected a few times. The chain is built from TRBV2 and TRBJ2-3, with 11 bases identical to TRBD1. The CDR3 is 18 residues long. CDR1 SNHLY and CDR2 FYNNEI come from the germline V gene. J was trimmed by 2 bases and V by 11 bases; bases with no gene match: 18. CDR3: CAGDSGTGGKPFTDTQYF. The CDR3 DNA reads TGTGCCGGCGACTCCGGGACAGGGGGGAAGCCCTTCACAGATACGCAGTATTTT.

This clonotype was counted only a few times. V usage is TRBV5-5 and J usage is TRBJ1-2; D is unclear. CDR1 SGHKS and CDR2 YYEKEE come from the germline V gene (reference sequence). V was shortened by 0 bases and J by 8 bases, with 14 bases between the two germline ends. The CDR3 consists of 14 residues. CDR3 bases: TGTGCCAGCAGCTTGGACAGCCCAAGCGGCGGCTACACCTTC. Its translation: CASSLDSPSGGYTF.

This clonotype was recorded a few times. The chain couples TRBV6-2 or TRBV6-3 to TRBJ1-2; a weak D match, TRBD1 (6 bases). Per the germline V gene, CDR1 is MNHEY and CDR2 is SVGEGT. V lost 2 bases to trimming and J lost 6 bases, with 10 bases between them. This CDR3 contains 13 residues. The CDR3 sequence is CASSYGGPDGYTF. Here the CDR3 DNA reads TGTGCCAGCAGTTACGGGGGGCCGGATGGCTACACCTTC.

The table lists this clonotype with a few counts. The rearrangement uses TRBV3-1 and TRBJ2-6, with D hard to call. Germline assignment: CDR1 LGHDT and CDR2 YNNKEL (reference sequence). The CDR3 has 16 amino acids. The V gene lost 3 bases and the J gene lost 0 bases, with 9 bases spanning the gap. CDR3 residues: CASSHSRVSGANVLTF. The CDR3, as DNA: TGTGCCAGCAGCCATTCCCGGGTCTCTGGGGCCAACGTCCTGACTTTC.

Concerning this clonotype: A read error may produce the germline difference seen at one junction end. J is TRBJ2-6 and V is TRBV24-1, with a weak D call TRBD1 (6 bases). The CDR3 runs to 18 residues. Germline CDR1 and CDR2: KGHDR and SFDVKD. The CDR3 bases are TGCGCCACCAGTGATCCCACAGGGAAGCCAGGCGGGGCCAACGTCCTGACTTTC. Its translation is CATSDPTGKPGGANVLTF.

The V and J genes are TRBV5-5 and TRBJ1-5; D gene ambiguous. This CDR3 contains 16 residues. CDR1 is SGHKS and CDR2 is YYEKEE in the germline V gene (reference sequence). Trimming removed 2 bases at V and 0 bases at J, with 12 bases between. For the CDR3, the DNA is TGTGCCAGCAGCTTTGACTGGGCTTATAGCAATCAGCCCCAGCATTTT. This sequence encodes CASSFDWAYSNQPQHF.

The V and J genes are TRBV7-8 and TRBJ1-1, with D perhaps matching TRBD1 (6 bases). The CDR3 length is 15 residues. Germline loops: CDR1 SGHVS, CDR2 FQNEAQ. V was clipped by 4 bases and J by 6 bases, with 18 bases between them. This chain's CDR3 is CASSYSWAGEPEAFF. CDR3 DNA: TGTGCCAGCAGCTATTCATGGGCAGGGGAACCTGAAGCTTTCTTT.